Here is one T cell receptor (beta chain) with its context. The CDR3 covers 14 residues. CDR1 is ENHRY, CDR2 SYGVKD, per germline. Trimming took off 3 bases at V and 6 bases at J, with 14 bases between the two ends. This record belongs to a study of blood T cell repertoires in COVID-19. Across over 20 US areas, participants ranged in age from roughly 18 to 95 years. Profiled with immunoSEQ multiplex PCR; TCRdb holds only in-frame clones, not every one. The sample yields fewer than 300,000 clones, 90% seen once. This sequence joins TRBV10-3 and TRBJ1-1, with D unresolved. The sequencing input was PBMCs or T cells enriched from blood (not recorded which). The receptor comes from a woman between 25 and 40 years old who had recovered from COVID-19. CDR3 region: CAISDREEVAEAFF. The DNA of the CDR3 is TGTGCCATCAGTGATAGAGAGGAGGTTGCTGAAGCTTTCTTT.